This entry features one T cell receptor (beta chain) sequence. In germline, CDR1 is MDHEN, CDR2 SYDVKM. The CDR3 length is 15 residues. Between the trimmed V and J ends, which lost 1 base and 8 bases, there was a span of 17 bases. The sample comes from a study of blood T cell repertoires in COVID-19. Turning to the study itself: The United States, Italy and Spain supplied acute and convalescent COVID-19 samples. Sources were T cells, B-cell-depleted T cells, or PBMCs; the material itself was cDNA or gDNA.

As processed by the authors: Reference gene primer amplification gave estimated nucleated cell counts. Sequencing used immunoSEQ multiplex PCR; TCRdb keeps in-frame clones, though not all of them. V, J and clone size reflect that table, while D and trimming were determined from the DNA. The data contain over 100,000 clones, about 89% of them singletons. The V call is TRBV28, the J call TRBJ1-2, with D perhaps matching TRBD1 (6 bases). Sequencing was performed on peripheral blood. The receptor comes from a human donor in a cohort sampled during active COVID-19. The CDR3, as DNA: TGTGCCAGCAGTTTATCGGACAGCGGATTTAGGGGCTACACCTTC. Its protein product is CASSLSDSGFRGYTF.